A single T cell receptor (beta chain) is shown here with its context. Its antigen specificity is not known. Possible read error: a much larger clone is one base away. Other DNA sequences from this sample encode an identical CDR3 as well. V loses 1 base, J loses 3 bases, and the germline ends lie 5 bases apart. CDR1 and CDR2 (LNHNV, YYDKDF) derive from the germline V gene (reference sequence). Inclusive of the bounding cysteine and phenylalanine, the CDR3 is 13 residues long. The kept DNA is CDR3 alone, 39 bases in frame from the first base. The sample is drawn from a study of shared clonotypes between healthy human individuals (dated by TCRdb to the early 2020s). Broadly, across the study: Three men and two women, aged 18 to 49 years, made up the cohort. To increase sequencing depth and limit assay-specific biases, different laboratories used diverse techniques to prepare libraries and sequence TCR repertoires. To estimate repertoire size and how much clonotypes are shared between individuals, the study performed deep sequencing of blood TCR repertoires from roughly five healthy adults. Between about 0.8 and 9 billion PBMCs per donor were obtained by leukapheresis. For each donor, CD4 naive and CD4 memory were each run on three plates, CD8 naive on two plates, and CD8 memory on one plate.

Findings and caveats that apply to the study as a whole: Sampling was restricted to blood, and TCR repertoires in tissues likely differ from the TCR repertoires found in blood. Clonotypes shared by all four sorted-subset donors showed higher generation probabilities than non-shared clonotypes. Because the study included a small number of donors, the genetic and exposure-history diversity represented was limited. Naive subsets generally had larger estimated clonotype richness than memory subsets. Pairwise subsampling indicated that sequencing depth was expected to affect the degree of clonotype sharing among donors. Incomplete sequencing was indicated by rarefaction of sorted-subset datasets, despite the large sequencing depth. Across a few donors, 5% to 6% of naive CD4, more than 3% of naive CD8, roughly 2.2% of memory CD4, and about 0.44% of memory CD8 clonotypes were shared.

The donors were healthy, HIV-negative adults who had no recently reported acute infections or vaccinations. All donors were Caucasian adults living in Nashville, Tennessee, USA. CD4+ T cells were enriched through magnetic negative selection, after which naive cells were positively selected on CD45RA and the remaining negative fraction served as the memory subset. Blood was collected by leukapheresis, and PBMCs were isolated by Ficoll-Histopaque density gradient centrifugation and then cryopreserved in liquid nitrogen vapor phase. Purity and quantity of every magnetically sorted T cell population were checked by analytical flow cytometry. Genomic DNA was isolated from every sorted fraction and measured by UV absorbance on a Nanodrop 2000c. Using the deep immunoSEQ assay, multiplex PCR amplified TCR CDR3 regions from genomic DNA. For each cell subset, the extracted genomic DNA was distributed evenly across all wells of several immunoSEQ 96-well plates, and each plate served as one replicate. For sorted subsets, about 200 ng genomic DNA, equal to approximately 30,000 T cell genomes, was loaded into each replicate PCR. Purified libraries were measured with a Qubit 3.0 fluorometer, size-checked on a Bioanalyzer 2100, and measured again with the KAPA Library Quantification kit. Every immunoSEQ 96-well plate was sequenced on a dedicated single-read 150-cycle Illumina NextSeq 550 flow cell. The original methods were these. Because only junctional sequences without quality scores were contained in the immunoSEQ output, filtering matching that applied to full-length reads could not be performed. Sequences were annotated with PyIR, a Python wrapper for IgBLAST v1.9, using IMGT germline references to assign V/J genes and CDR3. Reads with weak V/J assignments (E-value above 1e-6), missing CDR3, stop codons, out-of-frame junctions, or ambiguous translated residues were removed. V3J clonotypes were defined as sequences sharing the same inferred V gene, J gene, and CDR3 amino acid sequence. To compute the percentage overlap between repertoires, the number of shared unique clonotypes was divided by the size of the smaller repertoire. Three approaches were used to assess repertoire richness: RTK rarefaction, the Chao1 estimator, and Recon v2.1 estimates of unobserved clonotypes. For all TCRbeta clonotypes obtained by the gDNA method from a handful of donors, generation probabilities were computed with OLGA. TCRdb's version of the immuneACCESS table is confined to in-frame rearrangements and falls short of the full clone set. An unresolved V gene accounts for under half of the shortfall where checked; the remainder is of unknown origin. That table is the source of V, J and clone size, and D and trimming were worked out from the DNA. This sample is represented by about 640,000 clones; roughly 78% of them were singletons. 1.8% of the sample belongs to the ten largest clones.

The chain joins TRBV15 to TRBJ2-3; the D gene cannot be named for sure. The clonotype was recovered from a woman in her 30s in good health. Sequencing input: memory CD4+ T cells sorted from blood. In light of the paper, this sample's cell subset or site label describes: CD45RA-negative fraction. The DNA is as follows: TGTGCCACCAGCAGAGGGGTGACAGATACGCAGTATTTT. Its translation reads: CATSRGVTDTQYF.